This TCR beta chain was identified during a study of shared clonotypes between healthy human individuals. This CDR3 region has 14 residues. Trimming took 3 bases from V and 4 from J; bases not matched to a gene: 3. CDR1 KGHSH and CDR2 LQKENI come from the germline V gene. Profiled with immunoSEQ multiplex PCR; TCRdb holds only in-frame clones, not every one. Here the sample spans a few hundred thousand clones, approximately 74% being singletons. This chain joins TRBV18 and TRBJ1-2; TRBD1 matches 9 bases. Source material: memory CD4+ T cells sorted from blood. The subset denotes: CD45RA-negative fraction. The clonotype originates from a man younger than 40 in good health. The CDR3 DNA reads as TGTGCCAGCTCACCGGGACAGGGTAGCTATGGCTACACCTTC. Its protein is CASSPGQGSYGYTF.